This T cell receptor beta chain was found in a study of CD8 T cells in ankylosing spondylitis. MiXCR, run by TCRdb on the 5' RACE reads, gives a single entry per CDR3 protein. The profile covers more than 650,000 distinct CDR3 sequences, with about 10% appearing a single time and 0.45% to 0.6% taken by the ten largest. Regarding the study as a whole: Within ankylosing spondylitis blood, a TCR beta motif made up of several highly homologous variants appeared to be characteristic. Disease-linked clones proved CD8+ and comparatively uncommon in peripheral blood. The study looked at matched synovial fluid samples from ankylosing spondylitis patients. Disease-linked clones were reported to be significantly enriched there.

The CDR3 contains 15 residues. The V gene end was trimmed by 3 bases and the J gene end by 5 bases; junction bases not matched to a gene: 7. Germline values: CDR1 SGHNT, CDR2 YYREEE (reference sequence). This clonotype has only a few counts. Its cognate antigen is unknown. The sequenced sample consisted of blood, either unsorted or a sorted T cell fraction (not recorded which). The chain carries TRBV5-4 and TRBJ2-7; 11 positions match TRBD2. The clonotype comes from a male donor with ankylosing spondylitis. This CDR3 reads CASSYRLAGFDEQYF. In DNA, the CDR3 is TGTGCCAGCAGCTACCGACTAGCGGGGTTCGACGAGCAGTACTTC.